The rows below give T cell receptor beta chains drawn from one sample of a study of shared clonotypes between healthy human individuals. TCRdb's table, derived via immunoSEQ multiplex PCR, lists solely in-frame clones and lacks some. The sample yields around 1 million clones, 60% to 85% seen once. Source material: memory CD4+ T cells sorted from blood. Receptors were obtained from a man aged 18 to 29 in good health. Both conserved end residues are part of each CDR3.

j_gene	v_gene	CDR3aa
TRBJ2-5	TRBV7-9	CASSPGTSGGRETQYF
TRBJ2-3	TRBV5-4	CASSLSYGDTQYF
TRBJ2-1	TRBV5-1	CASSFGQVSYNEQFF
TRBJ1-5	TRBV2	CASSEGEFSNQPQHF
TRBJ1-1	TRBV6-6	CASSSWQSETEAFF
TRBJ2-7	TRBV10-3	CAISGDSYEQYF
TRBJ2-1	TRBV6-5	CASRRGPGPYNEQFF
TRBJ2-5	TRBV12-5	CASGKGTGMGETQYF
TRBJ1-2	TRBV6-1	CASSIPQGSKNGYTF
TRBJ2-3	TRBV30	CAWTSKVQVRDTQYF
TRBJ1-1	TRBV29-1	CSVETAGDTEAFF
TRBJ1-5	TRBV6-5	CASSRTRGQPQHF
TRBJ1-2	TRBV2	CASSRGRMNYGYTF
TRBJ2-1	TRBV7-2	CASSLGRLAGTVYEQFF
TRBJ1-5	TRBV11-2	CASSLGGPGQPQHF
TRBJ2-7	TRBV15	CATSRESGAGSYEQYF
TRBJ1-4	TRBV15	CATSAPGPGAGEKLFF
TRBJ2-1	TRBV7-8	CASSLIPAGSSYNEQFF
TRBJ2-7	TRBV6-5	CASSYANKQYF
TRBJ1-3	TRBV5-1	CASSLKEVGTGNTIYF
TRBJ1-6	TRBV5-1	CASSLAGMGNNSPLHF
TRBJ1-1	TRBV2	CASSEGGREAFF
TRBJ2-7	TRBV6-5	CASSYGVTYEQYF
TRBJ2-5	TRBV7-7	CASSSGQETQYF